This is a list of T cell receptor beta chains from one sample in a study of blood T cell repertoires in COVID-19. Method: immunoSEQ multiplex PCR; TCRdb's copy keeps in-frame clones and lacks some. Of tens of thousands of clones listed, approximately 84% are singletons. Sequencing was performed on peripheral blood. The receptors here all came from a man aged 45-60 years with acute or convalescent COVID-19. The conserved cysteine and the conserved F or W are not part of the CDR3 here.

TRBV6-5,ASSTGDNSPLH
TRBV28,ASSPPGDGNTIY
TRBV11-2,ASSLGRQGVDTQY
TRBV3-1/TRBV3-2,ASSPTGAYGYT
TRBV18,ASSPSVTGHFAGGIYEQY
TRBV11-3,ASSLGGTLFRDGDTQY
TRBV28,ASSRTSGSTDTQY
TRBV6-1,ASNTGGGTEAF
TRBV20-1,SAPGFYEQY
TRBV10-1,ASSAARTLLPGELF
TRBV11-2,ASSSTGGSSYEQY
TRBV3-1/TRBV3-2,ASSPQQGTQF
TRBV25-1,ASSVQGAETEAF
TRBV6-6,ASSYAGADEAF
TRBV28,ASSFPLGSALTSGGSYEQY
TRBV2,ASGRDRVSGELF
TRBV11-2,ASSFGQGWYEQY
TRBV6-6,ASSPIGGGGNTIY
TRBV9,ASSLDGGLSPEQY
TRBV6-1,ASSEAVGGWQPQH